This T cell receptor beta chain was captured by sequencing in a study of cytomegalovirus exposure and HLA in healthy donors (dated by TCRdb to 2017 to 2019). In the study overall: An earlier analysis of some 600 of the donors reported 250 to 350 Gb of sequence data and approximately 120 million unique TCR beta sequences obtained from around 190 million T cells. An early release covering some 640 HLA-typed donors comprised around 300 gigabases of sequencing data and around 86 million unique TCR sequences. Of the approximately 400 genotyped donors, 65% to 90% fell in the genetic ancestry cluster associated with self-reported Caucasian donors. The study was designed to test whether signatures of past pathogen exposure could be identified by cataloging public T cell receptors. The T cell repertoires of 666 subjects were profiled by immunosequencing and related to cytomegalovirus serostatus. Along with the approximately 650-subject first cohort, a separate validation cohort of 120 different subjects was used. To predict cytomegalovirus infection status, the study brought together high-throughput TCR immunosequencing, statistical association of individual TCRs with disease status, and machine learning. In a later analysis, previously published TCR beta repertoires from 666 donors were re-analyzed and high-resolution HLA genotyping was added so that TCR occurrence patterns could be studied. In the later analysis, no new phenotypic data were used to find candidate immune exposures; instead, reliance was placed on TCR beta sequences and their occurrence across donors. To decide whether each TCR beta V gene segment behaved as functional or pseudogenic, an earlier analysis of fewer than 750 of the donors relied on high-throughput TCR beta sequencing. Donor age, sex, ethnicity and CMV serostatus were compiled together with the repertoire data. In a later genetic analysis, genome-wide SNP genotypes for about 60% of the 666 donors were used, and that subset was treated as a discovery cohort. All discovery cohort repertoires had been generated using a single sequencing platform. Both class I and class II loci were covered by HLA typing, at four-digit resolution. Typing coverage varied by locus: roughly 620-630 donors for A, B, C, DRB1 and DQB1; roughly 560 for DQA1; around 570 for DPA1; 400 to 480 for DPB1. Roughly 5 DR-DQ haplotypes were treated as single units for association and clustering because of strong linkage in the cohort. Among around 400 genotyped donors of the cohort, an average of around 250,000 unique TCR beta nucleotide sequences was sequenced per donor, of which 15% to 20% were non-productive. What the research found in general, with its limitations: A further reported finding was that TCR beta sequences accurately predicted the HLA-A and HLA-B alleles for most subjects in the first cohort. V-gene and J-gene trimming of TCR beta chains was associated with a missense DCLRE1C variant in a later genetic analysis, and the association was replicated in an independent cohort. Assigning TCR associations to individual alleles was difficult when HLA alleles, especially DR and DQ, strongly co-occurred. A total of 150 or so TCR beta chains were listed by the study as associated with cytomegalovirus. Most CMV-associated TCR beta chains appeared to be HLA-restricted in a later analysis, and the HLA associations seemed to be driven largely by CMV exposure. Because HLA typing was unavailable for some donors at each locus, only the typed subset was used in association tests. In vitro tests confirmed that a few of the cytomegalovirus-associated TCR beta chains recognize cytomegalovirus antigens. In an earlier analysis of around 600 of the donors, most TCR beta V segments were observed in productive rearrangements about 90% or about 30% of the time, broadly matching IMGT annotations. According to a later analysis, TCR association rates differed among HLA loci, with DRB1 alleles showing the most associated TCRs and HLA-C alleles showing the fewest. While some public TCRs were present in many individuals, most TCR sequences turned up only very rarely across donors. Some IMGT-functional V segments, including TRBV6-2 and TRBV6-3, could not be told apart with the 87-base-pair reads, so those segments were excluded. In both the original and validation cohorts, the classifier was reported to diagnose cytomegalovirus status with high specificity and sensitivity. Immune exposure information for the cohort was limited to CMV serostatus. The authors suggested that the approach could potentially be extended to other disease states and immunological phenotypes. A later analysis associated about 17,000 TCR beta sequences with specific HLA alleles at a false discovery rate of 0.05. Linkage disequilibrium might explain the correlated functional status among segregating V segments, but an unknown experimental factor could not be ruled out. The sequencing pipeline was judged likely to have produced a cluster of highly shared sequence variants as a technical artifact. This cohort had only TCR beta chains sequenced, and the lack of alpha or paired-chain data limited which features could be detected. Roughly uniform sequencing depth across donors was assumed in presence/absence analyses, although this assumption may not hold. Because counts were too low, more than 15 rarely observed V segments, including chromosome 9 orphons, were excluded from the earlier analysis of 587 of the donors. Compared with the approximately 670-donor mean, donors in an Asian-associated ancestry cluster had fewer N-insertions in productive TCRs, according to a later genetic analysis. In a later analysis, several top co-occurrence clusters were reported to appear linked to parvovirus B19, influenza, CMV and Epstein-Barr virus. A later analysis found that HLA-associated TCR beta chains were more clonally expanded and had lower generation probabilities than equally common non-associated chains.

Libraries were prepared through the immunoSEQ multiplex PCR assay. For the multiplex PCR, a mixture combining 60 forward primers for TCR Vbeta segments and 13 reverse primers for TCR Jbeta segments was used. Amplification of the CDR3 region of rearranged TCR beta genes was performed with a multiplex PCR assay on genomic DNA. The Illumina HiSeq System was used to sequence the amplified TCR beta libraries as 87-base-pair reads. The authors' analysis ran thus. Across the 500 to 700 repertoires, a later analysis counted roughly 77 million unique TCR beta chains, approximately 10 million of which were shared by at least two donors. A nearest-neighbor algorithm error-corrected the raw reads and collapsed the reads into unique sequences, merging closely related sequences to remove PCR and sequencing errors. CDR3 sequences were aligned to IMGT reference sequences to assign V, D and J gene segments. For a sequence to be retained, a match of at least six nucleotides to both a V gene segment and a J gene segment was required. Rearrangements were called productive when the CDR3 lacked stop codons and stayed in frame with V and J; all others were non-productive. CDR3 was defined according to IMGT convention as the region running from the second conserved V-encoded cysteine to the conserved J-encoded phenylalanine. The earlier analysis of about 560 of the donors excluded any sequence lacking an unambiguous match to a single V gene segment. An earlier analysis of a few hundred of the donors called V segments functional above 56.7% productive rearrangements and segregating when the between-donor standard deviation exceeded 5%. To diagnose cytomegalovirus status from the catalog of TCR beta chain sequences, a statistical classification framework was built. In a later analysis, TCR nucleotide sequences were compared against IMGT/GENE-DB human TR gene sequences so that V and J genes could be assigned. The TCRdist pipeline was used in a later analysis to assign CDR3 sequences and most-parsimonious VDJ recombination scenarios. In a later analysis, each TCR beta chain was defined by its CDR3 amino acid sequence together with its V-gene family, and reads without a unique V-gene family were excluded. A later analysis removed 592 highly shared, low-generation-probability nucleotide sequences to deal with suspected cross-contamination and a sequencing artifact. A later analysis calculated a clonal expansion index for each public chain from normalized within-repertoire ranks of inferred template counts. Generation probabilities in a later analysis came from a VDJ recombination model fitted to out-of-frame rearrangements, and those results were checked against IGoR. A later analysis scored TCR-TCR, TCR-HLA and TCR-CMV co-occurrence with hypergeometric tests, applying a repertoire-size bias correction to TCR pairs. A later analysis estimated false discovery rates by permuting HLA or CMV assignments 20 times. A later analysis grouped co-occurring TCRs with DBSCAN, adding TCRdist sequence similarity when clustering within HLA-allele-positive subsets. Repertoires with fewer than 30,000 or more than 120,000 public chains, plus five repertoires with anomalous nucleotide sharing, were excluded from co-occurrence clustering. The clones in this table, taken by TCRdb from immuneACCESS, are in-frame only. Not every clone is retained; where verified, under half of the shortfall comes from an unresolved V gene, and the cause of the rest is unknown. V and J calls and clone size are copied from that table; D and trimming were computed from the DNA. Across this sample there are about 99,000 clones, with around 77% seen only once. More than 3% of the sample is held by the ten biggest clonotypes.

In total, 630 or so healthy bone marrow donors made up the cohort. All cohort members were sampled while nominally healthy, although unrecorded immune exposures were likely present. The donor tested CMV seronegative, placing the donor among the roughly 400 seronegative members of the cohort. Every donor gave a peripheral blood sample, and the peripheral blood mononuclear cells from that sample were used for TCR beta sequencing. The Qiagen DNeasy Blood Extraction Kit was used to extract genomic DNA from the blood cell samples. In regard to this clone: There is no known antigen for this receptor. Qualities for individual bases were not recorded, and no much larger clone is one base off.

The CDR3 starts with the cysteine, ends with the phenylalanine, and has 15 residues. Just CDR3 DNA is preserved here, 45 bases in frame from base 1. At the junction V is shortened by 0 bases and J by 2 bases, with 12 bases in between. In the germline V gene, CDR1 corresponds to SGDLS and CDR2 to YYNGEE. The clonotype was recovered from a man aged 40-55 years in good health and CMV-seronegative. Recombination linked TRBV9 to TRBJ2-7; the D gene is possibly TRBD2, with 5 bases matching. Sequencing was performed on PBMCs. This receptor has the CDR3 CASSVEVGGAYEQYF. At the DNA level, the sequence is TGTGCCAGCAGCGTAGAAGTCGGAGGAGCCTACGAGCAGTACTTC.